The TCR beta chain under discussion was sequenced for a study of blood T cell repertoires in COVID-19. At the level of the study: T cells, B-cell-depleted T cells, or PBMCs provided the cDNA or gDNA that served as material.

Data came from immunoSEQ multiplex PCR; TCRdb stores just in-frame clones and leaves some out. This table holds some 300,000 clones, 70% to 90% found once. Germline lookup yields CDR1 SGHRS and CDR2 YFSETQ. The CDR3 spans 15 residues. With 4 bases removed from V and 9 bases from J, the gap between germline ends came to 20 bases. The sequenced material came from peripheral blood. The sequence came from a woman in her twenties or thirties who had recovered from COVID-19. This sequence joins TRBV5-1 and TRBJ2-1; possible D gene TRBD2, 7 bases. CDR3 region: CASSPLNGGAGEQFF. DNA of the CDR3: TGCGCCAGCAGCCCCTTGAATGGGGGGGCTGGTGAGCAGTTCTTC.